Shown below are 18 T cell receptor beta chains from a single sample sequenced in a study of beta chain features in type 1 diabetes. The whole isolated RNA underwent reverse transcription, so sequencing captured expressed TCRB transcripts. Sequenced by immunoSEQ multiplex PCR; TCRdb stores in-frame clones only, minus some. The sample includes roughly 300,000 clones, roughly 8% seen only once; the top ten take 0.44%. The sequencing sample was made of central memory CD4+ T cells from blood. These receptor sequences come from a woman younger than 35 in good health.

The table lists this clone with a few counts. The DNA for the CDR3 is TGTGCCAGCAGCTGGAAAACCTGGGCCGTGAACACTGAAGCTTTCTTT. Its protein product is CASSWKTWAVNTEAFF. The chain recombines TRBV5-8 with TRBJ1-1; D not resolved. The ends were cut back, 3 bases at V and 0 bases at J, with 15 bases in the middle. This CDR3 has 16 residues. Germline-derived CDR1 and CDR2 are SGHTS and YDEGEE.

This clone was found a few times. DNA for the CDR3: TGTGCCAGCAGCTTGGCGGGGAACCGGGATGAGCAGTTCTTC. It translates to CASSLAGNRDEQFF. This chain uses TRBV5-4 with TRBJ2-1; D possibly corresponds to TRBD2 (5 bases). V was cut by 0 bases and J by 8 bases, with 12 bases left in between. This CDR3 spans 14 amino acids. From germline, CDR1 is SGHNT and CDR2 YYREEE (reference sequence).

V gene TRBV28 combines with J gene TRBJ1-1; no firm D call. The germline V gene has CDR1 MDHEN and CDR2 SYDVKM. V lost 10 bases and J lost 3, with 12 bases in between. The CDR3 spans 12 residues. In DNA form, the CDR3 reads TGTGCCACCTCGTGGTCTGACACTGAAGCTTTCTTT. Its protein is CATSWSDTEAFF.

The CDR3 reads CATSPGTGELFF. DNA for the CDR3: TGTGCCACCAGCCCAGGGACCGGGGAGCTGTTTTTT. The gene calls are TRBV15 and TRBJ2-2, with a possible D match to TRBD1 (5 bases). Trimming shortened V by 5 bases and J by 5 bases, and 6 bases separated the two germline ends. Looked up from germline, CDR1 is LNHNV and CDR2 is YYDKDF (reference sequence). The CDR3 covers 12 residues.

The CDR3 region has the DNA TGTGCCAGCAGTCCTAGCGCCTGGACTAGCGGGAGGATTTTTGACGAGCAGTACTTC. As protein: CASSPSAWTSGRIFDEQYF. The chain links TRBV27 to TRBJ2-7; 14 bases agree with TRBD2. CDR3 size: 19 residues. Germline CDR1 is MNHEY and CDR2 is SMNVEV (reference sequence). The V gene end was trimmed by 5 bases and the J gene end by 5 bases; junction bases not matched to a gene: 17.

This rearrangement joins TRBV10-3 to TRBJ1-5, with TRBD1 as a possible D gene (6 bases). This CDR3 comprises 16 residues. Germline-derived CDR1 and CDR2 are ENHRY and SYGVKD. V was pared by 0 bases and J by 6 bases, with 15 bases between. CDR3 coding DNA: TGTGCCATCAGTGAGTCCCGGGGGGCGCGGGCTCAGCCCCAGCATTTT. It yields the protein CAISESRGARAQPQHF.

This chain joins TRBV15 and TRBJ2-2; D could derive from TRBD1 or TRBD2 (5 bases each). The CDR3 spans 15 residues. CDR1 is LNHNV and CDR2 is YYDKDF in the germline V gene (reference sequence). V lost 3 bases, J lost 4 bases, and 12 bases lay in between. CDR3 loop: CATSRGVGLTGELFF. As DNA, the CDR3 is TGTGCCACCAGCAGGGGGGTTGGGCTCACCGGGGAGCTGTTTTTT.

The chain employs TRBV5-4 and TRBJ2-3; 7 positions match TRBD1. This CDR3 has 13 amino acids. Germline V gives CDR1 SGHNT, CDR2 YYREEE (reference sequence). Unmatched junction bases numbered 1, after V lost 3 bases and J lost 3 bases. The CDR3 bases are TGTGCCAGCAGCTACAGGGGAACAGATACGCAGTATTTT. This codes for CASSYRGTDTQYF.

There are a few counts of this clone. The rearrangement joins TRBV9 to TRBJ2-3; unclear D gene. CDR1 and CDR2 from the germline V gene are SGDLS and YYNGEE. The V gene lost 4 bases and the J gene lost 5 bases, with 11 bases spanning the gap. The CDR3 sequence is 13 residues long. Here the CDR3 reads CASSRDVGDTQYF. The CDR3, as DNA: TGTGCCAGCAGCAGAGATGTAGGAGATACGCAGTATTTT.

The rearrangement joins TRBV7-2 to TRBJ1-2; D is uncertain. In germline, CDR1 is SGHTA, CDR2 FQGNSA. V lost 3 bases and J lost 0, with 8 bases in between. CDR3 length: 14 amino acids. CDR3 sequence: CASSFYLPNYGYTF. Written as DNA, the CDR3 is TGTGCCAGCAGCTTCTACCTTCCTAACTATGGCTACACCTTC.

The rearrangement joins TRBV5-6 to TRBJ2-5, with 11 nucleotides matching TRBD2. The germline V gene encodes CDR1 SGHDT and CDR2 YYEEEE. The CDR3 extends over 16 amino acids. V shed 4 bases, J shed 5 bases, and the junction held 10 bases outside the gene matches. CDR3 sequence (DNA): TGTGCCAGCAGCCCCCTACTAGCGGGAGTTGGGGAGACCCAGTACTTC. Amino acid sequence: CASSPLLAGVGETQYF.

Ten or more counts support this clone. The chain couples TRBV9 to TRBJ1-1; D may be TRBD1 (5 bases). The CDR3 runs 13 residues. Germline V gene data show CDR1 as SGDLS and CDR2 as YYNGEE. V lost 3 bases, J lost 1 base, and 7 bases lay in between. The CDR3 here is CASSAGPNTEAFF. Written as DNA, the CDR3 is TGTGCCAGCAGCGCGGGGCCGAACACTGAAGCTTTCTTT.

This clone was counted only a few times. The V and J genes are TRBV9 and TRBJ2-3; unclear D gene. The CDR3 is 14 amino acids. Deletions cut 0 bases from V and 3 bases from J, with 8 bases between. Germline V lookup: CDR1 SGDLS, CDR2 YYNGEE. The chain's CDR3 is CASSVALGTDTQYF. The CDR3 DNA sequence: TGTGCCAGCAGCGTAGCTTTGGGAACAGATACGCAGTATTTT.

This clone was picked up a small number of times. V gene TRBV9 combines with J gene TRBJ1-1; a possible D gene is TRBD1 (5 bases). The length of the CDR3 is 13 residues. Trimming removed 4 bases at V and 1 base at J, with 8 bases between. Per germline, CDR1 SGDLS and CDR2 YYNGEE. The CDR3 region has the DNA TGTGCCAGCAGCAGTCAGGGGAACACTGAAGCTTTCTTT. Encoded protein: CASSSQGNTEAFF.

V is TRBV7-3 and J is TRBJ1-2, with 7 nucleotides matching TRBD1. The CDR3 has 17 amino acids. J lost 6 bases, V lost 5 bases, and 18 bases had no gene match. Germline lookup yields CDR1 SGHTA and CDR2 FQGTGA. The CDR3 protein is CASSQTLQGWVRDGYTF. The CDR3, as DNA: TGTGCCAGCAGCCAGACGCTACAGGGGTGGGTAAGGGATGGCTACACCTTC.

This clone has more than one count but fewer than ten. The V call is TRBV2, the J call TRBJ2-3; TRBD2 might be the D (5 bases). With 1 base removed from V and 1 base from J, the gap between germline ends came to 12 bases. The CDR3 is made up of 16 amino acids. The germline V gene has CDR1 SNHLY and CDR2 FYNNEI. The CDR3 is CASSEGTALGTDTQYF. CDR3 bases: TGTGCCAGCAGTGAAGGGACTGCCTTGGGCACAGATACGCAGTATTTT.

This clone was seen at least ten times. The chain has TRBV7-2 and TRBJ2-1; a possible D gene is TRBD1 (5 bases). Germline V gene sequence: CDR1 SGHTA, CDR2 FQGNSA. This CDR3 contains 13 residues. V was shortened by 5 bases and J by 7 bases, with 12 bases between the two germline ends. CDR3 nucleotide sequence: TGTGCCAGCAGCCTCAGACAGTTGAATGAGCAGTTCTTC. Its protein product is CASSLRQLNEQFF. Supplemented by reference TRBV7-2 and TRBJ2-1, the full variable domain reads GAGVSQSPSNKVTEKGKDVELRCDPISGHTALYWYRQSLGQGLEFLIYFQGNSAPDKSGLPSDRFSAERTGGSVSTLTIQRTQQEDSAVYLCASSLRQLNEQFFGPGTRLTVL.

This clone was seen at least ten times. This sequence joins TRBV28 and TRBJ2-2; D perhaps matches TRBD1 (5 bases). The CDR3 extends over 15 amino acids. V shed 3 bases and J shed 4 bases, with 12 bases lying between them. Germline assignment: CDR1 MDHEN and CDR2 SYDVKM. The CDR3 DNA is TGTGCCAGCAGTTTGGGTAGGGGAAGCACCGGGGAGCTGTTTTTT. This gives the protein CASSLGRGSTGELFF.